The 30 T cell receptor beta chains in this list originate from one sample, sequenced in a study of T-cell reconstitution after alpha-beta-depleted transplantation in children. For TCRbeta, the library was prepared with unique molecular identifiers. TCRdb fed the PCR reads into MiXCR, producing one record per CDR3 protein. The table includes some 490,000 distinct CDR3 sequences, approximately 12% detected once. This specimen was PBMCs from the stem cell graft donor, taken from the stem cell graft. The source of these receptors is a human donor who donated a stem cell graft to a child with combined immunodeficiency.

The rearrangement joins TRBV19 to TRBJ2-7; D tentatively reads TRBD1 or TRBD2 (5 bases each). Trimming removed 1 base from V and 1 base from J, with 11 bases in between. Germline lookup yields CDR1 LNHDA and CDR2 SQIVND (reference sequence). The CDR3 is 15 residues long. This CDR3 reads CASSIGRDLSYEQYF. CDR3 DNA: TGTGCCAGTAGTATAGGCCGGGACCTTTCCTACGAGCAGTACTTC.

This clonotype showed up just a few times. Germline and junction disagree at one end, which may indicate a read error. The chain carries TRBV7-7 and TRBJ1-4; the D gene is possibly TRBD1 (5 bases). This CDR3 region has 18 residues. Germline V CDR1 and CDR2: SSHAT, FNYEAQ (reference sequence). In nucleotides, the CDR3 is TGTGCTAGCAGCTCACGAGGCGGAGGCCATATGGGGGGTGAAAAACTGTTTTTT. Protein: CASSSRGGGHMGGEKLFF.

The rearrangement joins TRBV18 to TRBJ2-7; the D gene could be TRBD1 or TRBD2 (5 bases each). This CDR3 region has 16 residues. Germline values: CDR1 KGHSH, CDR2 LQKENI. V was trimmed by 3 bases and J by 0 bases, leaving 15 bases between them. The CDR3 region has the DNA TGTGCCAGCTCACCGATTCCGGGACGCAACTCCTACGAGCAGTACTTC. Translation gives CASSPIPGRNSYEQYF.

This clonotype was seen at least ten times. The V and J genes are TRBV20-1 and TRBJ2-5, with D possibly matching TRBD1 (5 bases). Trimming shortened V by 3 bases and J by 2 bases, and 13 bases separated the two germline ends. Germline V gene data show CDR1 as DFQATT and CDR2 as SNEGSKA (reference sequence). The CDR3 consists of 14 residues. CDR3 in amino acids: CSARPHGAQETQYF. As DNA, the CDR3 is TGCAGTGCTAGGCCCCATGGGGCACAAGAGACCCAGTACTTC.

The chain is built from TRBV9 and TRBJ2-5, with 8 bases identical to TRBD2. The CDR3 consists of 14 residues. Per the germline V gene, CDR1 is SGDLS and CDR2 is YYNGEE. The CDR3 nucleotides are TGTGCTACGTCGGGGGGGGACCCTCAAGAGACCCAGTACTTC. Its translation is CATSGGDPQETQYF.

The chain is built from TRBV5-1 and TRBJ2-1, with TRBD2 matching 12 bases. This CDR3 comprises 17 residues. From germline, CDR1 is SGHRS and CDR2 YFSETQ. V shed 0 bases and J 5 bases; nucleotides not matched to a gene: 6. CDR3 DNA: TGCGCCAGCAGCTTGGCCCCCCTAGCGGGAGGGCACAATGAGCAGTTCTTC. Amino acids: CASSLAPLAGGHNEQFF.

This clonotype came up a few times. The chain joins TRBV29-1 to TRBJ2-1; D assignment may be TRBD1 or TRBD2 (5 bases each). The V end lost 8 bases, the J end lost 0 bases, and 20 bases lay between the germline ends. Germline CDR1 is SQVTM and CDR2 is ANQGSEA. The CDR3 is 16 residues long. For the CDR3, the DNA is TGCAGCTCCGCCGGGACGCCTGGGATCTCCTACAATGAGCAGTTCTTC. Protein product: CSSAGTPGISYNEQFF.

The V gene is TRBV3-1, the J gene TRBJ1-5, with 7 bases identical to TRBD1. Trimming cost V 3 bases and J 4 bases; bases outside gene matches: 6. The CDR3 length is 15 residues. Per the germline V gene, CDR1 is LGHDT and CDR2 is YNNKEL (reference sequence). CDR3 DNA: TGTGCCAGCAGCCAGGGGCAGGGGGAAAATCAGCCCCAGCATTTT. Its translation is CASSQGQGENQPQHF.

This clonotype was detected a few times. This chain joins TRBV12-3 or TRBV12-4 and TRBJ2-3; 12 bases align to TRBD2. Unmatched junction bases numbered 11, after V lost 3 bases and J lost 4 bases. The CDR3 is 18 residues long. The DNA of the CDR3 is TGTGCCAGCAGTTTGCTAGCGGGGGGGCCTTTTGGGGCAGATACGCAGTATTTT. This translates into CASSLLAGGPFGADTQYF.

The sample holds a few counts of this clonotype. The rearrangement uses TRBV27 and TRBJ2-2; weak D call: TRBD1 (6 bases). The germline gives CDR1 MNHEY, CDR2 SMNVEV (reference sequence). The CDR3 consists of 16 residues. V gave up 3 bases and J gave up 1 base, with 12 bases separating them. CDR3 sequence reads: CASSFERTVNTGELFF. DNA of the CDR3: TGTGCCAGCAGTTTTGAGAGGACAGTGAACACCGGGGAGCTGTTTTTT.

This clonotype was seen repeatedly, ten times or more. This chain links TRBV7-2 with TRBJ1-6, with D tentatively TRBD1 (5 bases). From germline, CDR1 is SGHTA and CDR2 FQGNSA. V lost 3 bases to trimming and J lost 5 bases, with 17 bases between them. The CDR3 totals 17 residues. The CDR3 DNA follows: TGTGCCAGCAGCTTCACGGGGATCGGGGGTAATAATTCACCCCTCCACTTT. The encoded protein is CASSFTGIGGNNSPLHF.

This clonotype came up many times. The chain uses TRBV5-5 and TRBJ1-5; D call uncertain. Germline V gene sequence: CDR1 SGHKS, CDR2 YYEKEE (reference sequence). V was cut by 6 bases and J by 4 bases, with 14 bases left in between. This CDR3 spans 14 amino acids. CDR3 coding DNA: TGTGCCAGCACCATTGGGGTGGGAAATCAGCCCCAGCATTTT. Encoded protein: CASTIGVGNQPQHF.

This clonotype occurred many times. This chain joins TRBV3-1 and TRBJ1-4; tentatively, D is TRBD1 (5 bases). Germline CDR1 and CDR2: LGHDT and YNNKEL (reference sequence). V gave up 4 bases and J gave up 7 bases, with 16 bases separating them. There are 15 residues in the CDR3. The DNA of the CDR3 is TGTGCCAGCAGCCCCGCGGGACTGTGGGGTGAAAAACTGTTTTTT. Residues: CASSPAGLWGEKLFF. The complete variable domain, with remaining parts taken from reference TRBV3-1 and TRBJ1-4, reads DTAVSQTPKYLVTQMGNDKSIKCEQNLGHDTMYWYKQDSKKFLKIMFSYNNKELIINETVPNRFSPKSPDKAHLNLHINSLELGDSAVYFCASSPAGLWGEKLFFGSGTQLSVL.

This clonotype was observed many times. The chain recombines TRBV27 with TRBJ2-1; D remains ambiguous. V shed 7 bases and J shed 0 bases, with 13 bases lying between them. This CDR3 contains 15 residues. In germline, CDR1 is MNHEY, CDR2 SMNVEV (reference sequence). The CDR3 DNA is TGTGCCAGCACCACCGGACCTATCTCCTACAATGAGCAGTTCTTC. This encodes CASTTGPISYNEQFF.

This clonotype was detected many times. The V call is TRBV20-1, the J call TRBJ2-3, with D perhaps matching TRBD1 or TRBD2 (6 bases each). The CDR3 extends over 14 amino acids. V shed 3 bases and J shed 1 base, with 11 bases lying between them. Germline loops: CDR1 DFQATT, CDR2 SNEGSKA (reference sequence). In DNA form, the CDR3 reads TGCAGTGCTAGTAACAGGGAGGGCACAGATACGCAGTATTTT. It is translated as CSASNREGTDTQYF.

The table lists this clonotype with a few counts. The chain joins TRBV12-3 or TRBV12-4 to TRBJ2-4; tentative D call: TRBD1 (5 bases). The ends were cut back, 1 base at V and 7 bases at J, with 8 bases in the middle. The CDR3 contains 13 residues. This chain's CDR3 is CASSLVGVNIQYF. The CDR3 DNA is TGTGCCAGCAGTTTAGTAGGGGTTAACATTCAGTACTTC.

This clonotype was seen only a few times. Here the CDR3 DNA reads TGTGCCAGCGGAGAGGGATTGAACACCGGGGAGCTGTTTTTT. It specifies CASGEGLNTGELFF. The chain carries TRBV2 and TRBJ2-2; possibly TRBD2 for D (5 bases). This CDR3 region has 14 residues. The germline CDR1 and CDR2 sequences are SNHLY and FYNNEI. With 8 bases removed from V and 1 base from J, the gap between germline ends came to 11 bases.

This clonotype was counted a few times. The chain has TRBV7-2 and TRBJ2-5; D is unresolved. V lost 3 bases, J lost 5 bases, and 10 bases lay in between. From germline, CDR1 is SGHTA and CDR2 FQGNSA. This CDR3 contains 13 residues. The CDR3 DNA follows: TGTGCCAGCAGCTTCGACCCGGCGGAGACCCAGTACTTC. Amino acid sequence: CASSFDPAETQYF.

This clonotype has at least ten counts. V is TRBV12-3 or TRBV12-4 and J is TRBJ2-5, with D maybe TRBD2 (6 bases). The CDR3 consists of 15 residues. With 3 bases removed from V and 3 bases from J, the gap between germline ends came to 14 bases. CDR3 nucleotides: TGTGCCAGCAGTTTGCAGGGACTGGGGGAAGAGACCCAGTACTTC. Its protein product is CASSLQGLGEETQYF.

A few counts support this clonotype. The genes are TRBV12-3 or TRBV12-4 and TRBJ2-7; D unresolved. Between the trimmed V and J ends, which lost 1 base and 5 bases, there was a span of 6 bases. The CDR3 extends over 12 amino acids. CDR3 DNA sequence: TGTGCCAGCAGTTTAGTCTCGGACGAGCAGTACTTC. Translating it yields CASSLVSDEQYF.

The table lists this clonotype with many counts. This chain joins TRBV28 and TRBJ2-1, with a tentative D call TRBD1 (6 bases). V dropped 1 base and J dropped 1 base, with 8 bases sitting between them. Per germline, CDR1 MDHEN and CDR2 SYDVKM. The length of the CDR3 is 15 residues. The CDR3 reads CASSLSGASYNEQFF. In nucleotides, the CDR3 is TGTGCCAGCAGTTTATCAGGGGCATCCTACAATGAGCAGTTCTTC.

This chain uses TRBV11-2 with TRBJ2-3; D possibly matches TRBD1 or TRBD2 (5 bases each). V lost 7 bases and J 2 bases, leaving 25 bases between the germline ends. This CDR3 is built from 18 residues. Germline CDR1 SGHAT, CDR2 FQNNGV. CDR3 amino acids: CASTPEWFGDDSTDTQYF. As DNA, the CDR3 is TGTGCCAGCACCCCGGAGTGGTTCGGGGACGACTCCACAGATACGCAGTATTTT.

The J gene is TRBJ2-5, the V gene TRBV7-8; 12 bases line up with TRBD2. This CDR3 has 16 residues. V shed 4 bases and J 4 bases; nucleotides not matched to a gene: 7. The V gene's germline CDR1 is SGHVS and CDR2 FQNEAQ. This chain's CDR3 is CASSSRLAGVPETQYF. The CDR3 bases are TGTGCCAGCAGCTCCCGACTAGCGGGAGTGCCAGAGACCCAGTACTTC.

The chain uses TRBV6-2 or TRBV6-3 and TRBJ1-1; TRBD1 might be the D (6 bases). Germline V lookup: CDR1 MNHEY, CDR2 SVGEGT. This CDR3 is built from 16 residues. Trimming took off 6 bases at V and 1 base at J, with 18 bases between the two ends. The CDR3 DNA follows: TGTGCCAGCAGAAAGGGGGAGAGTCCCCCGAACACTGAAGCTTTCTTT. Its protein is CASRKGESPPNTEAFF.

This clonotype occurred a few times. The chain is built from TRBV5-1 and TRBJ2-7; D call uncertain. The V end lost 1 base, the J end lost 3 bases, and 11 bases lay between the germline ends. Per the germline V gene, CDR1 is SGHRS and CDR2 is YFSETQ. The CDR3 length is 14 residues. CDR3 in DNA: TGCGCCAGCAGCTTGACCTCCTATAACTACGAGCAGTACTTC. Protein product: CASSLTSYNYEQYF.

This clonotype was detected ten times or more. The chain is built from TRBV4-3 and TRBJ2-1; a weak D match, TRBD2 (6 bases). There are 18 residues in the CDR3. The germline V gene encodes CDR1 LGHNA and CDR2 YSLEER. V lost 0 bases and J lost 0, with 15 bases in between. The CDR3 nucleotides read TGCGCCAGCAGCCAAGATTCGGGGGAGAAGCGCTCCTACAATGAGCAGTTCTTC. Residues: CASSQDSGEKRSYNEQFF.

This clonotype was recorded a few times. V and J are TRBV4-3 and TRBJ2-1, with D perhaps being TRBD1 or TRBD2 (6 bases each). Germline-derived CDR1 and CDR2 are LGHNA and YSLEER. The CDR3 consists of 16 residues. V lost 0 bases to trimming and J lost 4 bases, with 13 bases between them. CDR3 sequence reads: CASSQDRGRGYNEQFF. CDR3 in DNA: TGCGCCAGCAGCCAAGACCGGGGGCGGGGATACAATGAGCAGTTCTTC.

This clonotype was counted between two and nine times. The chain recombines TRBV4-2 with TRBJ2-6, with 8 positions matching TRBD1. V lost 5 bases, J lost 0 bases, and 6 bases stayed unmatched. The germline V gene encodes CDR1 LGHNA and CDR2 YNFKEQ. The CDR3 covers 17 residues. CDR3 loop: CASSDRQGPSGANVLTF. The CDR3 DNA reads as TGTGCCAGCAGCGATAGACAGGGGCCCTCTGGGGCCAACGTCCTGACTTTC.

The CDR3 sequence: CASSQDWEKLFF. The CDR3 DNA reads TGTGCCAGCAGCCAAGATTGGGAAAAACTGTTTTTT. The J gene is TRBJ1-4, the V gene TRBV3-1, with D unresolved. Trimming took 0 bases from V and 8 from J, leaving 4 bases between them. Germline CDR1 LGHDT, CDR2 YNNKEL (reference sequence). This CDR3 is built from 12 residues.

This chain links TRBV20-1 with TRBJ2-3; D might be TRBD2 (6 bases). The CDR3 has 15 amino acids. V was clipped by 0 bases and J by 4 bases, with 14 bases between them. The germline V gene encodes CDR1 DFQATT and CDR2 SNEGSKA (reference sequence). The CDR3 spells CSARDLTGSSDTQYF. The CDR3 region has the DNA TGCAGTGCTAGAGATCTGACCGGGAGCTCAGATACGCAGTATTTT.